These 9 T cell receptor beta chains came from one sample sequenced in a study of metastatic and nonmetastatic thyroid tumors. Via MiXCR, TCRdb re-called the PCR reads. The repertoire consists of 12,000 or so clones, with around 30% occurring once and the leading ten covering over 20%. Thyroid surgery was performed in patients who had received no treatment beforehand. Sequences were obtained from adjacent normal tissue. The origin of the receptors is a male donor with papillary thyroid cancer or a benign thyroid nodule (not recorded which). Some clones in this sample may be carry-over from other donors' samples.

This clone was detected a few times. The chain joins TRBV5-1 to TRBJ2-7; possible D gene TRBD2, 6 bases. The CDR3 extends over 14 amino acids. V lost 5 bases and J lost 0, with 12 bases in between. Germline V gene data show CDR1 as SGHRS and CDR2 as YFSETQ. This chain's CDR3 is CASRDLAVSYEQYF. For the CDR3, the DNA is TGCGCCAGCAGGGATTTAGCGGTCTCCTACGAGCAGTACTTC.

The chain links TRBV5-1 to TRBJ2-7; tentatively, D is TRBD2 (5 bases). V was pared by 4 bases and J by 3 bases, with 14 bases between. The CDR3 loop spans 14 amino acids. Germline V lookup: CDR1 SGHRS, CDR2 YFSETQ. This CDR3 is CASSAGQDGYEQYF. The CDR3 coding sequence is TGCGCCAGCAGCGCGGGTCAGGATGGCTACGAGCAGTACTTC.

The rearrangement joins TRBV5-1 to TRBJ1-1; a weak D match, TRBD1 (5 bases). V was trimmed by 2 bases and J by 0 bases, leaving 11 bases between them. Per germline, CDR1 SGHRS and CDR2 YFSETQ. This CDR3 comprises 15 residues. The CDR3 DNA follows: TGCGCCAGCAGCTTTCAGGGATACATGAACACTGAAGCTTTCTTT. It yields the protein CASSFQGYMNTEAFF.

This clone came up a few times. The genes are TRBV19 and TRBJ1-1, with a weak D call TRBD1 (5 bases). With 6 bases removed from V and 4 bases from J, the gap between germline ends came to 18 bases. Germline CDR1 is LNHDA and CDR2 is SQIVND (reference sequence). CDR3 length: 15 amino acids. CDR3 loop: CASRGPQVGSTEAFF. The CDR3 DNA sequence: TGTGCCAGTAGGGGCCCACAGGTAGGGAGCACTGAAGCTTTCTTT.

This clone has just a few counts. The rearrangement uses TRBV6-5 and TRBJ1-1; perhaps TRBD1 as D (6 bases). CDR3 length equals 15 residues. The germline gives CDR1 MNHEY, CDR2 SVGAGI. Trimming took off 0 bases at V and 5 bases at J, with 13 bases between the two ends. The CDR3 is CASSYSGTGATEAFF. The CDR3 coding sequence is TGTGCCAGCAGTTACTCGGGGACGGGGGCGACTGAAGCTTTCTTT.

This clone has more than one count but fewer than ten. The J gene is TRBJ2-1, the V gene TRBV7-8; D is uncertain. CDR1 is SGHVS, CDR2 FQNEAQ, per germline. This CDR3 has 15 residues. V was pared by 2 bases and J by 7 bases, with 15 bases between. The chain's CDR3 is CASSLWRLQENEQFF. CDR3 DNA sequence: TGTGCCAGCAGCTTATGGCGCCTCCAAGAAAATGAGCAGTTCTTC.

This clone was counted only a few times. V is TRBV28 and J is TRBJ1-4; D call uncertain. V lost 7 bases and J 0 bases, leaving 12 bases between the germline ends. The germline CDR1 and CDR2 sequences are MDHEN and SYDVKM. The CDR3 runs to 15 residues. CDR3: CASTPWSATNEKLFF. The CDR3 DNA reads TGTGCCAGCACCCCTTGGTCCGCAACTAATGAAAAACTGTTTTTT.

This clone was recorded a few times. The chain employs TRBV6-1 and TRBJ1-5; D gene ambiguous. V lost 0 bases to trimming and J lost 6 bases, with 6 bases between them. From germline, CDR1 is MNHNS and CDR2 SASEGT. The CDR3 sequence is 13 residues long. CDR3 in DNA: TGTGCCAGCAGTGAAGCCCTGGGTCAGCCCCAGCATTTT. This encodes CASSEALGQPQHF.

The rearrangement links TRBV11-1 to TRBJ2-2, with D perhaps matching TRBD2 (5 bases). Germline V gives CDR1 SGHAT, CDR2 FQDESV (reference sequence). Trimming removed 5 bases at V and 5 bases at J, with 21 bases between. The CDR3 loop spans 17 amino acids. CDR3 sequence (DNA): TGTGCCAGCAGCCCCGACGCCCTAGCTGCCCTGACCGGGGAGCTGTTTTTT. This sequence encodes CASSPDALAALTGELFF. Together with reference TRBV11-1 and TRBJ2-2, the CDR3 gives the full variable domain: EAEVAQSPRYKITEKSQAVAFWCDPISGHATLYWYRQILGQGPELLVQFQDESVVDDSQLPKDRFSAERLKGVDSTLKIQPAELGDSAMYLCASSPDALAALTGELFFGEGSRLTVL.